This T cell receptor beta chain was observed in a study of T cell repertoires in cytomegalovirus infection. MiXCR was run by TCRdb on the reads, yielding one entry per CDR3 protein. The sample carries 300,000 or so distinct CDR3 sequences, 20% to 25% recorded once. CDR1 and CDR2 (germline): DFQATT, SNEGSKA (reference sequence). Trimming took 6 bases from V and 4 from J; bases not matched to a gene: 13. The CDR3 extends over 15 amino acids. On this clonotype: Its antigen is undetermined.

This sequence was found in a human donor in good health (CMV status not recorded). Some clones in this sample may be carry-over from other donors' samples. The specimen was cultured PBMCs, collected from culture after CMV antigen stimulation. V is TRBV20-1 and J is TRBJ2-5, with 8 bases matching TRBD2. This chain's CDR3 is CSAKERLASRETQYF. CDR3 nucleotide sequence: TGCAGTGCCAAGGAGCGACTAGCGTCGAGAGAGACCCAGTACTTC.